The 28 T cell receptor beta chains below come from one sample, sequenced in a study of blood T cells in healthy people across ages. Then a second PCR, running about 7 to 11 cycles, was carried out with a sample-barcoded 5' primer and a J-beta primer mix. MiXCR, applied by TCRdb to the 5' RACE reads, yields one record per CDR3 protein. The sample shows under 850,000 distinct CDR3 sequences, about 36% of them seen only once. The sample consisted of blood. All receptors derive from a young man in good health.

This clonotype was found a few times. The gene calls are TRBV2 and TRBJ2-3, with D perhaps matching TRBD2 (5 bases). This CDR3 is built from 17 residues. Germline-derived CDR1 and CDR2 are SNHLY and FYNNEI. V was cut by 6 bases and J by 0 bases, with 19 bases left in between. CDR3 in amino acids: CASSLTPQGSSTDTQYF. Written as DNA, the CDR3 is TGTGCCAGCAGCCTAACCCCTCAAGGGAGCAGCACAGATACGCAGTATTTT.

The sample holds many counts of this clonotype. DNA of the CDR3: TGCAGTGCTCGACAGGAAAAGACACCCCTCCACTTT. It yields the protein CSARQEKTPLHF. The rearrangement uses TRBV20-1 and TRBJ1-6; perhaps TRBD1 as D (6 bases). The germline V and J ends were trimmed by 5 bases and 11 bases, with 13 bases remaining between them. The germline V gene has CDR1 DFQATT and CDR2 SNEGSKA (reference sequence). This CDR3 region has 12 residues.

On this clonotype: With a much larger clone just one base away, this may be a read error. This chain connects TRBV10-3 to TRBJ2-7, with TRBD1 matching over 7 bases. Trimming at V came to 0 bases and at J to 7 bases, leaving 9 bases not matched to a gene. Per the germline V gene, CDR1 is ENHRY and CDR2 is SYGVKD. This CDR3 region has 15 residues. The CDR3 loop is CAISESQQGFHEQYF. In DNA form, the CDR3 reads TGTGCCATCAGTGAGTCGCAACAGGGGTTCCATGAGCAGTACTTC.

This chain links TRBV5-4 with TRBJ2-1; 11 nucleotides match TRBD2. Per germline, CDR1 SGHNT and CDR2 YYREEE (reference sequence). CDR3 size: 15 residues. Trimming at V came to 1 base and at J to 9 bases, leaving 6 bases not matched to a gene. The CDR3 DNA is TGTGCCAGCAGCTTGTCACTAGCGGGGGTTGGTGAGCAGTTCTTC. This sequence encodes CASSLSLAGVGEQFF. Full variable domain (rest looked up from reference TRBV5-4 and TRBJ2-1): ETGVTQSPTHLIKTRGQQVTLRCSSQSGHNTVSWYQQALGQGPQFIFQYYREEENGRGNFPPRFSGLQFPNYSSELNVNALELDDSALYLCASSLSLAGVGEQFFGPGTRLTVL.

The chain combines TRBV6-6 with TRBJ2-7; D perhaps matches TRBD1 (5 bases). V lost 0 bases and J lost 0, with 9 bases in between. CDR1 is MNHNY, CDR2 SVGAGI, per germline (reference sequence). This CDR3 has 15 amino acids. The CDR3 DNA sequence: TGTGCCAGCAGTTACTCACAGGTGAGCTCCTACGAGCAGTACTTC. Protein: CASSYSQVSSYEQYF.

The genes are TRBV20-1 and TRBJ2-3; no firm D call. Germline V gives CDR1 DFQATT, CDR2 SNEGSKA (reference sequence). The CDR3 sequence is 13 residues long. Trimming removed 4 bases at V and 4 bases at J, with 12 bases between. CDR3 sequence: CSAKGSRADTQYF. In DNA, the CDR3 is TGCAGTGCTAAGGGTAGCCGGGCAGATACGCAGTATTTT.

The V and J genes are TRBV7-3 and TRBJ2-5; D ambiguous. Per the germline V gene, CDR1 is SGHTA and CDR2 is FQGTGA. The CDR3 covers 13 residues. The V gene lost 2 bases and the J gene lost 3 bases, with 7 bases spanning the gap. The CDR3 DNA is TGTGCCAGCAGCTTATCGTTTAAAGAGACCCAGTACTTC. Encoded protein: CASSLSFKETQYF.

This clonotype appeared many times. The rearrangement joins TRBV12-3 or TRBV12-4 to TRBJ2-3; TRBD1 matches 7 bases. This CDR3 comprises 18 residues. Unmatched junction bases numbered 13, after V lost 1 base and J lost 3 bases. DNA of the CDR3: TGTGCCAGCAGTTTAGGTTTAAGGTGGGGACAGACAACAGATACGCAGTATTTT. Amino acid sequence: CASSLGLRWGQTTDTQYF.

The DNA for the CDR3 is TGTGCCAGCAGACGCTGGGCAGATACGCAGTATTTT. Translating it yields CASRRWADTQYF. This sequence joins TRBV28 and TRBJ2-3, with D uncertain. Germline values: CDR1 MDHEN, CDR2 SYDVKM. V shed 6 bases and J shed 4 bases, with 8 bases lying between them. The CDR3 is 12 residues long.

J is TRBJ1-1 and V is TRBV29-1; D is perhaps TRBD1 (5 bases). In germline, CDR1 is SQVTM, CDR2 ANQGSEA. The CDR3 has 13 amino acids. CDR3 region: CGAAQGLNTEAFF. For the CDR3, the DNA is TGCGGCGCCGCCCAGGGCTTGAACACTGAAGCTTTCTTT.

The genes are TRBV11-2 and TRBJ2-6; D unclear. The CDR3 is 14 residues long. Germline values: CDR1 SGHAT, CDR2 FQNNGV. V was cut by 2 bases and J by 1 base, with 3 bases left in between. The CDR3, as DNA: TGTGCCAGCAGCTTACAATCTGGGGCCAACGTCCTGACTTTC. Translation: CASSLQSGANVLTF.

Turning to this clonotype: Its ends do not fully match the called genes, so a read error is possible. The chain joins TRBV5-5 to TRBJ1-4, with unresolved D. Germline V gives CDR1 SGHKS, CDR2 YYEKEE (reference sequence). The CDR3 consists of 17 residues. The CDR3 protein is CASSFSVLIKHNEKPFF. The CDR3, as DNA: TGTGCCAGCAGCTTTTCAGTGCTAATTAAGCATAATGAAAAACCGTTTTTT.

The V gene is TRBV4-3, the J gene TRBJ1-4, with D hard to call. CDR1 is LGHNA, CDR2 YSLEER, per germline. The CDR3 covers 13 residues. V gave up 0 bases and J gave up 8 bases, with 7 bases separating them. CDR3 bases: TGCGCCAGCAGCCAAGACAGGTTCGAAAAACTGTTTTTT. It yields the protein CASSQDRFEKLFF.

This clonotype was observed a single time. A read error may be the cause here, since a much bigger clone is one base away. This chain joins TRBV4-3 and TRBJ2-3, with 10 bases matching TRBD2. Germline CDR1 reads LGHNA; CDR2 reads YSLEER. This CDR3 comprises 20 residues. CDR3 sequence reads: CASSHDLVAGGRSSIDTQYF. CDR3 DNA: TGCGCCAGCAGCCACGACCTCGTAGCGGGGGGCCGTTCTAGCATAGATACGCAGTATTTT.

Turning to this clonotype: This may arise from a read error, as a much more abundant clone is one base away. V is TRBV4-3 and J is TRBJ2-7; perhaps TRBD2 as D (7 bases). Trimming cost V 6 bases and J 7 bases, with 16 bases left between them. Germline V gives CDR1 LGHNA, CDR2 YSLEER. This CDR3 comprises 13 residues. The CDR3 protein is CASRTRGADEQYF. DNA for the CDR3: TGCGCCAGCAGGACCCGGGGGGCAGATGAGCAGTACTTC.

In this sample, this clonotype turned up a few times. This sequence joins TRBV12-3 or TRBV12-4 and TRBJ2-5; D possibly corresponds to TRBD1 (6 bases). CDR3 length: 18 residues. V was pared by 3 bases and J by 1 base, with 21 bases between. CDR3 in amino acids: CASSFRDNHIIIQETQYF. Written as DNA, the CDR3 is TGTGCCAGCAGTTTTCGGGACAACCACATAATAATCCAAGAGACCCAGTACTTC.

The CDR3 nucleotides read TGTGCCAGCAGCTTGTGGGAAAGCTCCTACGAGCAGTACTTC. Translated: CASSLWESSYEQYF. The V and J genes are TRBV5-4 and TRBJ2-7; D gene uncertain. This CDR3 spans 14 amino acids. Germline V gene data show CDR1 as SGHNT and CDR2 as YYREEE (reference sequence). V was shortened by 1 base and J by 0 bases, with 8 bases between the two germline ends.

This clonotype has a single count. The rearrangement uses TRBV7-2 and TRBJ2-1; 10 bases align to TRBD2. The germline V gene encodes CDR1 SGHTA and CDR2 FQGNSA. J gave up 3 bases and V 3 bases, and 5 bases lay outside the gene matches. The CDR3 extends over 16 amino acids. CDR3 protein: CASSFGPSGSYNEQFF. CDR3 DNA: TGTGCCAGCAGCTTTGGCCCTAGCGGGAGCTACAATGAGCAGTTCTTC.

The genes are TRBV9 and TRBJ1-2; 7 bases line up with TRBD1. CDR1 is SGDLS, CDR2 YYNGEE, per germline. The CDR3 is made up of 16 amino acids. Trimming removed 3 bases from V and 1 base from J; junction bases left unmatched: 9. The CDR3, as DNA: TGTGCCAGCAGCGCCCCTGGGACAGAGTTTAACTATGGCTACACCTTC. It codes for CASSAPGTEFNYGYTF. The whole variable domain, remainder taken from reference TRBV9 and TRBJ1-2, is DSGVTQTPKHLITATGQRVTLRCSPRSGDLSVYWYQQSLDQGLQFLIQYYNGEERAKGNILERFSAQQFPDLHSELNLSSLELGDSALYFCASSAPGTEFNYGYTFGSGTRLTVV.

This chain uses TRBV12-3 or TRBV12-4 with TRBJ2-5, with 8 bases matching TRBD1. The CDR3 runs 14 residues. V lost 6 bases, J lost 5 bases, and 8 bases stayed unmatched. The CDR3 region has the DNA TGTGCCAGCAGGTTTCCAGGGGGCCGGGAGACCCAGTACTTC. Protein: CASRFPGGRETQYF.

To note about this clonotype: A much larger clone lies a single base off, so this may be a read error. CDR3 sequence reads: CGASRLTLYNEQFF. The CDR3 bases are TGCGGTGCTAGTCGACTAACTCTATACAATGAGCAGTTCTTC. The chain has TRBV20-1 and TRBJ2-1; the D gene is possibly TRBD2 (5 bases). In germline, CDR1 is DFQATT, CDR2 SNEGSKA (reference sequence). CDR3 length equals 14 residues.

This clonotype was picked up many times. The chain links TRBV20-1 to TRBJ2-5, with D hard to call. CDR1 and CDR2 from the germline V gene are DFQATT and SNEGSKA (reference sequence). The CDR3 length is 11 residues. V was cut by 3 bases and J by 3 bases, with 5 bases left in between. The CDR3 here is CSARAEETQYF. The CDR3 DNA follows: TGCAGTGCTAGGGCGGAAGAGACCCAGTACTTC.

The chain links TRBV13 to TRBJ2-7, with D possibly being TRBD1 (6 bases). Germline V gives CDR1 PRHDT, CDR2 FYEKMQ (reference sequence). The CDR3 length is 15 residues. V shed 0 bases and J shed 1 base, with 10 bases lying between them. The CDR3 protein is CASSLGPRGSYEQYF. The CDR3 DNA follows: TGTGCCAGCAGCTTAGGCCCAAGGGGGTCCTACGAGCAGTACTTC.

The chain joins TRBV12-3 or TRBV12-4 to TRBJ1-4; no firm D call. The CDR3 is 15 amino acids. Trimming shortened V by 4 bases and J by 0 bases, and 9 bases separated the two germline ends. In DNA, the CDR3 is TGTGCCAGCAGTTCATTGACACCAACTAATGAAAAACTGTTTTTT. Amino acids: CASSSLTPTNEKLFF.

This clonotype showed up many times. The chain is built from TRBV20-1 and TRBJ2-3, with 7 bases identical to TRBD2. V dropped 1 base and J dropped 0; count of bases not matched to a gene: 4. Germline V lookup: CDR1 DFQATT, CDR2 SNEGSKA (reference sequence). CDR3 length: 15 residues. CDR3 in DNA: TGCAGTGCTAGAGTCCAGCGGGGAAGCACAGATACGCAGTATTTT. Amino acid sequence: CSARVQRGSTDTQYF.

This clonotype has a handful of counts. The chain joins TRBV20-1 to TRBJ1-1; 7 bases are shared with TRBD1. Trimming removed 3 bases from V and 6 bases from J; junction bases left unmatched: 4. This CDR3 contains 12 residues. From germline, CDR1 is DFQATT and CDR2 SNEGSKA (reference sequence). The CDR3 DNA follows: TGCAGTGCTAGTGGGGACAGTCCTGAAGCTTTCTTT. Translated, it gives CSASGDSPEAFF.

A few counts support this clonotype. CDR3 sequence: CAISSGRNQPQHF. The DNA for the CDR3 is TGTGCCATCAGTTCAGGGCGGAATCAGCCCCAGCATTTT. The genes are TRBV10-3 and TRBJ1-5; possibly TRBD1 for D (5 bases). This CDR3 has 13 amino acids. Trimming stripped 5 bases from V and 4 bases from J, with 9 bases between. In germline, CDR1 is ENHRY, CDR2 SYGVKD.

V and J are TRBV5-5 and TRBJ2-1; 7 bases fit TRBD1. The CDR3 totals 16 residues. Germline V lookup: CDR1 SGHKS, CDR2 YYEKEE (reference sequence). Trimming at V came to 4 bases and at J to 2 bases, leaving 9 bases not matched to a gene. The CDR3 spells CASSREQGSTYNEQFF. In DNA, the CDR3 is TGTGCCAGCAGCAGAGAACAGGGGTCCACCTACAATGAGCAGTTCTTC. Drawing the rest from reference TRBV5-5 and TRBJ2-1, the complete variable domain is DAGVTQSPTHLIKTRGQQVTLRCSPISGHKSVSWYQQVLGQGPQFIFQYYEKEERGRGNFPDRFSARQFPNYSSELNVNALLLGDSALYLCASSREQGSTYNEQFFGPGTRLTVL.